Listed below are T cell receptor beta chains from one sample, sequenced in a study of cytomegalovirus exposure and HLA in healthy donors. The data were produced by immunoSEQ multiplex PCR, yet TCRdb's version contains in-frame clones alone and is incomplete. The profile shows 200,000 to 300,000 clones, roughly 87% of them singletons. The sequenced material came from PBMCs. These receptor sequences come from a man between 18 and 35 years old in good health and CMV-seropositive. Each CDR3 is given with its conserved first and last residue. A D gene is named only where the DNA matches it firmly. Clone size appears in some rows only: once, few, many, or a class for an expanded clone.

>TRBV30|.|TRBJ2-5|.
TGTGCCTGGACCTCCCCCGGGGGGCGAGAGACCCAGTACTTC
CAWTSPGGRETQYF
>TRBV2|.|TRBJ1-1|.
TGTGCCAGCAGTGAACTAGGGAGCACTGAAGCTTTCTTT
CASSELGSTEAFF
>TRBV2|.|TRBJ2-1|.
TGTGCCAGCAGGATAAAGGAGCAGTTCTTC
CASRIKEQFF
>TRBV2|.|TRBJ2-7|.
TGTGCCAGCAGTTCAAACAGGGACTCCTACGAGCAGTACTTC
CASSSNRDSYEQYF
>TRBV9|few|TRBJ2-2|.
TGTGCCAGCAGCGTAGAGTTGACCACCGGGGAGCTGTTTTTT
CASSVELTTGELFF
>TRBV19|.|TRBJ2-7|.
TGTGCCAGTAGTCTGGACAGCCTCGGAGAGCAGTACTTC
CASSLDSLGEQYF
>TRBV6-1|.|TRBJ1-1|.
TGTGCCAGCACTAGGGACACCCCGTGGAACACTGAAGCTTTCTTT
CASTRDTPWNTEAFF
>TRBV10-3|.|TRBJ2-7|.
TGTGCCATCAGTGAGTCGGACTCCCACGAGCAGTACTTC
CAISESDSHEQYF
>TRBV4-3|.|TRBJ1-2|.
TGCGCCAGCAGCCTATCCGGGGGGCTTAACTATGGCTACACCTTC
CASSLSGGLNYGYTF
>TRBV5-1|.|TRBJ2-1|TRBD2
TGCGCCAGCAGGACTAGCTTGGACAATGAGCAGTTCTTC
CASRTSLDNEQFF
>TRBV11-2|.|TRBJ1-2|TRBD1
TGTGCCAGCAGCCCAGGGGACAGGGACTATGGCTACACCTTC
CASSPGDRDYGYTF
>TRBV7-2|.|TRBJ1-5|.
TGTGCCAGCAGCTTCAGGGATCAGCCCCAGCATTTT
CASSFRDQPQHF
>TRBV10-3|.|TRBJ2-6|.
TGTGCCATCGCTGGGACGGAGTTCTCTGGGGCCAACGTCCTGACTTTC
CAIAGTEFSGANVLTF
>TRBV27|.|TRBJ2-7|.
TGTGCCAGCAGTTTATCGAGCGGCTACGAGCAGTACTTC
CASSLSSGYEQYF
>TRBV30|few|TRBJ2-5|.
TGTGCCTGGAGTGTAACGCGTGAGACCCAGTACTTC
CAWSVTRETQYF
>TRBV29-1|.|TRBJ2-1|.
TGCAGCGCCGTAGGGGTGGCCCGGAATGGATTTGGGGACAATGAGCAGTTCTTC
CSAVGVARNGFGDNEQFF
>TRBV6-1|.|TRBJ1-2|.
TGTGCCAGCAGTGAAAGCGGAGGAAACTATGGCTACACCTTC
CASSESGGNYGYTF
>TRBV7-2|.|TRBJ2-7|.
TGTGCCAGCAGCTTGGCCCAGGTACCCTCCTACGAGCAGTACTTC
CASSLAQVPSYEQYF
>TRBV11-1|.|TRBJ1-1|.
TGTGCCAGCAGCTTAACTGGGAAAACTGAAGCTTTCTTT
CASSLTGKTEAFF
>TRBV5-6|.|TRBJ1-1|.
TGTGCCAGCAGCTTAGGGGATGGGGCCTTGCAAGCTTTCTTT
CASSLGDGALQAFF
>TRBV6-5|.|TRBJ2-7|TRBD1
TGTGCCAGCAGTCCTACTCACAGGGGACCCGTCGAGCAGTACTTC
CASSPTHRGPVEQYF
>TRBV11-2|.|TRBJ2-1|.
TGTGCCAGCAGCCCCACGAGGGGGTACAATGAGCAGTTCTTC
CASSPTRGYNEQFF
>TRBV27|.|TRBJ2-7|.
TGTGCCAGCAGGCCTTTAGGGGGGGGCTACGAGCAGTACTTC
CASRPLGGGYEQYF
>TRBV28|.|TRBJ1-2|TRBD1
TGTGCCAGCAGTTTTTTCACAGGGGGCAAAAATGGCTACACCTTC
CASSFFTGGKNGYTF
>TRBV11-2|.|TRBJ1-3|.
TGTGCCAGCAGCTCCTTACCCGGGACGGCCGGAAACACCATATATTTT
CASSSLPGTAGNTIYF
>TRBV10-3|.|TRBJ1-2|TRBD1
TGTGCCATCAATGGACAGGGGAGCTATGGCTACACCTTC
CAINGQGSYGYTF
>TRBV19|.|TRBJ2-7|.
TGTGCCAGTAGTATTAGACAGACCTACGAGCAGTACTTC
CASSIRQTYEQYF
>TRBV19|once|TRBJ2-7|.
TGTGCCAGTAGTATAGATCTGGACGGATCCGAGCAGTACTTC
CASSIDLDGSEQYF
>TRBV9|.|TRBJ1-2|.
TGTGCCAGCAGCCGGGAAAACTATGGCTACACCTTC
CASSRENYGYTF
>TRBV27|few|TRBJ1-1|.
TGTGCCAGCAGTTTTACAGGATTGAACACTGAAGCTTTCTTT
CASSFTGLNTEAFF
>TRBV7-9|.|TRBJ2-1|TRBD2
TGTGCCAGCAGCTTGGCTAGCGGACTCAATGAGCAGTTCTTC
CASSLASGLNEQFF
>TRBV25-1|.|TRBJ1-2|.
TGTGCCAGCAGCGGGGGGTATGGCTACACCTTC
CASSGGYGYTF
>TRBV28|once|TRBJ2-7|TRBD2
TGTGCCAGCAGTGTAGCGGGGCCTCGCGAGCAGTACTTC
CASSVAGPREQYF
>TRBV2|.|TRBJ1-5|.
TGTGCCAGCAGTGATCAGGGGAATCAGCCCCAGCATTTT
CASSDQGNQPQHF
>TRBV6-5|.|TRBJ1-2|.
TGTGCCAGCAGTTCACTCGAAGGCCCGAATGGCTACACCTTC
CASSSLEGPNGYTF
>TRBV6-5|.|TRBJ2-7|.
TGTGCCAGCAGTTATTGGGGCGAGCAGTACTTC
CASSYWGEQYF
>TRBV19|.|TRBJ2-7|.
TGTGCCAGTAGTAACCGAGTCTCCTACGAGCAGTACTTC
CASSNRVSYEQYF
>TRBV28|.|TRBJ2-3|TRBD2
TGTGCCAGCAGACCAAGCGGGAGAGATACGCAGTATTTT
CASRPSGRDTQYF
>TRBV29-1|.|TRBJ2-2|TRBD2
TGCAGCGTTGAAAGCCTGGCGGGAGGGGCCGGGGAGCTGTTTTTT
CSVESLAGGAGELFF
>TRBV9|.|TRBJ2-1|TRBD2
TGTGCCAGCAGCGTAGGGGGACTAGCGGGAACAGATGAGCAGTTCTTC
CASSVGGLAGTDEQFF
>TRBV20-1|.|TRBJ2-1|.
TGCAGTGCTCTACTAAATTACGAGCAGTTCTTC
CSALLNYEQFF
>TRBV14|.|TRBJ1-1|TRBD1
TGTGCCAGCAGCCAACATGTCCCGGGACAGGGGCTGGGCACTGAAGCTTTCTTT
CASSQHVPGQGLGTEAFF
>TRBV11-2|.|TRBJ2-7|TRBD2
TGTGCCAGCAGCTTAGGGCGGGGGGGGCATTCCGAGCAGTACTTC
CASSLGRGGHSEQYF
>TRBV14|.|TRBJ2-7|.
TGTGCCAGCAGCCAAGGGGGGGTCTACGAGCAGTACTTC
CASSQGGVYEQYF
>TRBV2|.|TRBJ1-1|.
TGTGCCAGCACCGAATGGGGGGCCACTGAAGCTTTCTTT
CASTEWGATEAFF
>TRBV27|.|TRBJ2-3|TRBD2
TGTGCCAGCAGTCCCTGGACTAGCGGGAGGGCCTCGATAGATACGCAGTATTTT
CASSPWTSGRASIDTQYF
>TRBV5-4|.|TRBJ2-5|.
TGTGCCAGCAGTATGGAGGACCTGGATAAAAAAGAGACCCAGTACTTC
CASSMEDLDKKETQYF
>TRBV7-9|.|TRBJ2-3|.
TGTGCCAGCGTGGCTAGCGCTTTAGATACGCAGTATTTT
CASVASALDTQYF
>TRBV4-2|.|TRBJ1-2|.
TGTGCCAGCAGCCAAGATCTGGGGGTGTGGTATGGCTACACCTTC
CASSQDLGVWYGYTF
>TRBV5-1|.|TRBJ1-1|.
TGCGCCAGCAGCTTATTACTAAACACTGAAGCTTTCTTT
CASSLLLNTEAFF
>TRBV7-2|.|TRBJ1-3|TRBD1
TGTGCCAGCAGCTTAGCGTTTAGGGGGCATGGAAACACCATATATTTT
CASSLAFRGHGNTIYF
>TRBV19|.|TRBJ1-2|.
TGTGCCAGTACCCCCAGGGGACGGAATAACTATGGCTACACCTTC
CASTPRGRNNYGYTF
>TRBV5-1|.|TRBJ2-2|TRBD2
TGCGCCAGCACTTCCTGGACTAGCGGGGACACCGGGGAGCTGTTTTTT
CASTSWTSGDTGELFF
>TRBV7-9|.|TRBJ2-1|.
TGTGCCAGCAGCCTGGGGGGTGAGCAGTTCTTC
CASSLGGEQFF